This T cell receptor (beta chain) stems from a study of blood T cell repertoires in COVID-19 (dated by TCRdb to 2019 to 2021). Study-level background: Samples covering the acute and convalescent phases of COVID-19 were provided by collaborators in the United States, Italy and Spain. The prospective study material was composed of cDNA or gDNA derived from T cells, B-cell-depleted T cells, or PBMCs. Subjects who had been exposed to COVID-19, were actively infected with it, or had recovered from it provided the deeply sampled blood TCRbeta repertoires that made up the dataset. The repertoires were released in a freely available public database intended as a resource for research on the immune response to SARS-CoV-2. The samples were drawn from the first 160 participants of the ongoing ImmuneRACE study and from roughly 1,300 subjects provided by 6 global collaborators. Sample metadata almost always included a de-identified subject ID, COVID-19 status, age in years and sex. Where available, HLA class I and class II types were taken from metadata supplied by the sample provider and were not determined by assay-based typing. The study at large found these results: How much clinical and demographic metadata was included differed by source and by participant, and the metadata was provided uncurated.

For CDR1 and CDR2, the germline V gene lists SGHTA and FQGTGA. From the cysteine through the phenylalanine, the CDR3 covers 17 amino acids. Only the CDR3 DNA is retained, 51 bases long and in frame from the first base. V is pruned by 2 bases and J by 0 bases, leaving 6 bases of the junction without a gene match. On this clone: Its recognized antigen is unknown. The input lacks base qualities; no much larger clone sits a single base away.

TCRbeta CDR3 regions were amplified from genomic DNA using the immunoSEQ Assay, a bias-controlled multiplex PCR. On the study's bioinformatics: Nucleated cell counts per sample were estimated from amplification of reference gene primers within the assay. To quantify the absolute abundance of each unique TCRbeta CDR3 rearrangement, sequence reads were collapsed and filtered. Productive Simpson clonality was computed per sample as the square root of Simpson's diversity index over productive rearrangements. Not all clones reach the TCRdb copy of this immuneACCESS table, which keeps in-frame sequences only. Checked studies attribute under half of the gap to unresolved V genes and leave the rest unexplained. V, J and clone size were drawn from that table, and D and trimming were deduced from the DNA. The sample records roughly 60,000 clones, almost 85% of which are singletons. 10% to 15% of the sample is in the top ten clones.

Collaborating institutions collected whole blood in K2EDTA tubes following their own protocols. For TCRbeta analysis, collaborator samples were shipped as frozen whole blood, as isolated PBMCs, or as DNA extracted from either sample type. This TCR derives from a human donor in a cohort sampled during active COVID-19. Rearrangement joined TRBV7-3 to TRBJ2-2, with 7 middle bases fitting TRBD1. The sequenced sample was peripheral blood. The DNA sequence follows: TGTGCCAGCAGCTTAGACAGGGCAAAGTCGAACACCGGGGAGCTGTTTTTT. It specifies CASSLDRAKSNTGELFF. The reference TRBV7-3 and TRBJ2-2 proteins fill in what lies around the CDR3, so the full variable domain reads GAGVSQTPSNKVTEKGKYVELRCDPISGHTALYWYRQSLGQGPEFLIYFQGTGAADDSGLPNDRFFAVRPEGSVSTLKIQRTERGDSAVYLCASSLDRAKSNTGELFFGEGSRLTVL.